Included here is one T cell receptor beta chain sequence, with context. Its antigen is unknown. Possible read error: a much larger clone is one base away. The data stem from a study of blood T cells in healthy people across ages. General study results and limits: With unsorted PBMCs, a conclusive comparison of naive versus antigen-experienced cells was not possible. Diversity was higher, and naive CD4+ cells more numerous, in long-lived donors than in aged donors. Age showed a roughly linear inverse relationship with TCR beta diversity per million T cells.

In germline, CDR1 is MNHNY, CDR2 SVGAGI (reference sequence). CDR3 length: 11 amino acids. A sample-barcoded 5' primer and a J-beta primer mix were used in a second PCR of roughly 7 to 12 cycles. Each of the cDNA molecules was tagged by a template-switch adaptor with 12 random nucleotides. TCRdb called the 5' RACE reads again in MiXCR, with one record for every CDR3 protein. The sample shows approximately 810,000 distinct CDR3 sequences, about 36% of them seen only once. The sample taken for sequencing was blood. V usage is TRBV6-6 and J usage is TRBJ2-1, with D tentatively TRBD2 (6 bases). The receptor's source is a man between 18 and 35 years old in good health. The CDR3 here is CACAGYNEQFF. For the CDR3, the DNA is TGCGCTTGCGCGGGGTACAATGAGCAGTTCTTC.